This TCR beta chain originates from a study of CD4+ T cells in melanoma. General study findings and limits: A reported correlation linked neoantigen-specific CD4+ T cells to CD8+, macrophage and B cell function.

The table came from immunoSEQ multiplex PCR; TCRdb's copy has only in-frame clones and leaves some out. This table has more than 110,000 clones, approximately 91% appearing once. A remark on this clone: Antigen: not known.

CDR3 size: 13 residues. Germline CDR1 SQVTM, CDR2 ANQGSEA. The V segment lost 6 bases and the J segment 5 bases; nucleotides outside the gene matches: 9. V is TRBV29-1 and J is TRBJ2-5; 7 bases map to TRBD1. The sequence was obtained from a human donor with melanoma. The CDR3 sequence is CSVEVGQLETQYF. CDR3 DNA sequence: TGCAGCGTGGAGGTGGGACAGTTGGAGACCCAGTACTTC.